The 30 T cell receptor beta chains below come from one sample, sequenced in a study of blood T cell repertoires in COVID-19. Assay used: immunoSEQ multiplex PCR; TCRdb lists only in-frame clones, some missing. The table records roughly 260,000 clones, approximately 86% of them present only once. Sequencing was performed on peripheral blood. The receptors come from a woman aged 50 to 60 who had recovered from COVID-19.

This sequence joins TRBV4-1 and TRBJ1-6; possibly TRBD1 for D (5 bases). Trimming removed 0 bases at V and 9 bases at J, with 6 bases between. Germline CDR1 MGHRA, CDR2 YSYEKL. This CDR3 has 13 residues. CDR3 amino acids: CASSQEQGSPLHF. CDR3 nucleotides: TGCGCCAGCAGCCAAGAGCAGGGTTCACCCCTCCACTTT.

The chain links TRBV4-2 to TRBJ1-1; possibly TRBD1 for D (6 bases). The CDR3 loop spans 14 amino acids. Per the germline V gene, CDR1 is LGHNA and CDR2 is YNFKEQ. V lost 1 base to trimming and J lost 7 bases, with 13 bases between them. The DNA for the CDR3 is TGTGCCAGCAGCCAAGGTTGGCAACAGGGTGAAGCTTTCTTT. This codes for CASSQGWQQGEAFF.

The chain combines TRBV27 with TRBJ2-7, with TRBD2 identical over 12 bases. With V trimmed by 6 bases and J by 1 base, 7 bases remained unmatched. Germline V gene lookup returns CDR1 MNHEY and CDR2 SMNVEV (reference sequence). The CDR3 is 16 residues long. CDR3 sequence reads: CASSRLAGVDSYEQYF. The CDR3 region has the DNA TGTGCCAGCAGCCGACTAGCGGGAGTCGATTCCTACGAGCAGTACTTC.

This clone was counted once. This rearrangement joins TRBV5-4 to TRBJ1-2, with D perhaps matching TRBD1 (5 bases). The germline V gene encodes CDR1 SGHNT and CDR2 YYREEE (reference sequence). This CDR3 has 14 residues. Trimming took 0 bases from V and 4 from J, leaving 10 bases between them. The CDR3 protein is CASSLVQGGYGYTF. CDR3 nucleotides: TGTGCCAGCAGCTTGGTCCAGGGAGGCTATGGCTACACCTTC.

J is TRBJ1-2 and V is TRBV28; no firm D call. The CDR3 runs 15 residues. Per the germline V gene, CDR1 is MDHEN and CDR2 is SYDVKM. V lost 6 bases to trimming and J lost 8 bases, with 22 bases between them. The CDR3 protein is CASSYPSRRGIGYTF. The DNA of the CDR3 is TGTGCCAGCAGCTACCCCTCCCGGCGAGGTATAGGCTACACCTTC.

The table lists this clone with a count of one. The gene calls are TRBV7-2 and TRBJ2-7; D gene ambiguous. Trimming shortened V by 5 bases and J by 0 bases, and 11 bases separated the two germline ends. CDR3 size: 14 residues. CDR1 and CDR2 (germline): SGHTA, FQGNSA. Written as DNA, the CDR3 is TGTGCCAGCAGCCTCTCCGCAGTCTCCTACGAGCAGTACTTC. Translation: CASSLSAVSYEQYF.

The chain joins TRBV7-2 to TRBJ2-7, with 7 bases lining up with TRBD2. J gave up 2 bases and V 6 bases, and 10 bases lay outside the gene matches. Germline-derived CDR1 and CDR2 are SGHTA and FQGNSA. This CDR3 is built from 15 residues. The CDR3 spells CASRRRREPPYEQYF. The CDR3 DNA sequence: TGTGCCAGCAGACGGAGGCGGGAGCCCCCCTACGAGCAGTACTTC.

The CDR3 is CASSRSAGGGQETQYF. The CDR3 DNA follows: TGCGCCAGCAGCCGGTCGGCAGGGGGCGGACAAGAGACCCAGTACTTC. The chain recombines TRBV5-1 with TRBJ2-5; 8 bases agree with TRBD1. CDR3 length: 16 amino acids. V shed 4 bases and J 2 bases; nucleotides not matched to a gene: 10. Per the germline V gene, CDR1 is SGHRS and CDR2 is YFSETQ.

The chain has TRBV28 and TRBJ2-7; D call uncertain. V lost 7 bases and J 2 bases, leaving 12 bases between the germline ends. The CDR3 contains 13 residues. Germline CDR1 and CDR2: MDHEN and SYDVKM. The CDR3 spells CASTNRPTYEQYF. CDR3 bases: TGTGCCAGCACCAACAGACCAACCTACGAGCAGTACTTC.

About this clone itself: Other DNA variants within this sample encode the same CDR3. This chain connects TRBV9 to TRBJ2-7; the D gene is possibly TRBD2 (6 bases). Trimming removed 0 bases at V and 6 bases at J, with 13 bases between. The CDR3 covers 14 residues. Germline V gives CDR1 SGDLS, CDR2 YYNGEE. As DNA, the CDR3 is TGTGCCAGCAGCGTAGGGCAGGGAGGTCGCGAGCAGTACTTC. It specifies CASSVGQGGREQYF.

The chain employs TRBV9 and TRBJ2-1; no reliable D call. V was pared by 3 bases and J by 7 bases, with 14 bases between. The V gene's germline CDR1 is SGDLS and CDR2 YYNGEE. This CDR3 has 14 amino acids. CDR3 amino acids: CASSGPLNSNEQFF. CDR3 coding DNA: TGTGCCAGCAGCGGCCCTTTGAACTCGAATGAGCAGTTCTTC.

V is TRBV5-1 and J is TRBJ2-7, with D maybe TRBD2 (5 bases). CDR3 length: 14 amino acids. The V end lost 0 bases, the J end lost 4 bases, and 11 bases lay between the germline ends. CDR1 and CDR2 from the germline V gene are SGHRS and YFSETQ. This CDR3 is CASSLAGNVYEQYF. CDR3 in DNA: TGCGCCAGCAGCTTGGCCGGGAACGTTTACGAGCAGTACTTC.

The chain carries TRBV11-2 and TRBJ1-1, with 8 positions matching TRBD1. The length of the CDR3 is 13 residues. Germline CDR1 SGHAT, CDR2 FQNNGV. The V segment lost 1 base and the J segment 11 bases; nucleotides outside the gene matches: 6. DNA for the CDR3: TGTGCCAGCAGCTTAGTTCCAGACAGGGGCGCTTTCTTT. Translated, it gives CASSLVPDRGAFF.

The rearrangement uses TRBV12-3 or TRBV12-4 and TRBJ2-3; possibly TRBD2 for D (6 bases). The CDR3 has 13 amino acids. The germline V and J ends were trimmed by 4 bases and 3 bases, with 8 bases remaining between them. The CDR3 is CASSYRGTDTQYF. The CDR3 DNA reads TGTGCCAGCAGTTACCGGGGGACAGATACGCAGTATTTT.

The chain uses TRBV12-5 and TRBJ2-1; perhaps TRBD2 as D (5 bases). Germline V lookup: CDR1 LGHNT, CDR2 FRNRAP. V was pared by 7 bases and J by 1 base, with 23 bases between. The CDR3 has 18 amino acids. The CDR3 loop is CASARPPGRAKSYNEQFF. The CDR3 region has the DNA TGTGCTAGTGCCCGCCCCCCCGGGCGGGCGAAATCCTACAATGAGCAGTTCTTC. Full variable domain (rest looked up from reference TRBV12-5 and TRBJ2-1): DARVTQTPRHKVTEMGQEVTMRCQPILGHNTVFWYRQTMMQGLELLAYFRNRAPLDDSGMPKDRFSAEMPDATLATLKIQPSEPRDSAVYFCASARPPGRAKSYNEQFFGPGTRLTVL.

CDR3 sequence reads: CASSRRQGNTDTQYF. The CDR3 DNA sequence: TGTGCCAGCAGCCGTCGACAGGGGAACACAGATACGCAGTATTTT. The rearrangement uses TRBV11-2 and TRBJ2-3; TRBD1 aligns across 8 bases. With V trimmed by 5 bases and J by 2 bases, 6 bases remained unmatched. The CDR3 covers 15 residues. Germline CDR1 and CDR2: SGHAT and FQNNGV.

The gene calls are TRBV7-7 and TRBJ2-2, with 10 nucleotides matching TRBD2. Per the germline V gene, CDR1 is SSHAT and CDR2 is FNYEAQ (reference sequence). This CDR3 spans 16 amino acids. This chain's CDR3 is CATPILAGVRTGELFF. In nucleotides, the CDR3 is TGTGCTACCCCTATCCTAGCGGGAGTTCGCACCGGGGAGCTGTTTTTT.

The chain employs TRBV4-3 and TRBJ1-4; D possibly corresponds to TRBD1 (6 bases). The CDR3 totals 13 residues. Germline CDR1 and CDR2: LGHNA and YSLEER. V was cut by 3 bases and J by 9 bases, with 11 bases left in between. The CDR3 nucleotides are TGCGCCAGCAGCCAGACGGACAGTCAAAAACTGTTTTTT. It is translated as CASSQTDSQKLFF.

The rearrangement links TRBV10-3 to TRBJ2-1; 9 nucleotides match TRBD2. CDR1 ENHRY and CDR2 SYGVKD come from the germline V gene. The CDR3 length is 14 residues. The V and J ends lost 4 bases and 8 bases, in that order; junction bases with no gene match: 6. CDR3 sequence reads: CAISVGAGGHEQFF. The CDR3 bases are TGTGCCATCAGTGTTGGAGCGGGAGGTCATGAGCAGTTCTTC.

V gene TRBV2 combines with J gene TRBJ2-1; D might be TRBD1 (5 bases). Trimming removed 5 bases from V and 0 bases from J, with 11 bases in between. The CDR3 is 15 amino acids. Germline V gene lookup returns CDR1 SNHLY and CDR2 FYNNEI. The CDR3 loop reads CASSWGPASYNEQFF. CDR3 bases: TGTGCCAGCAGTTGGGGCCCGGCCTCCTACAATGAGCAGTTCTTC. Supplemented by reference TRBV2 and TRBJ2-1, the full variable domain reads EPEVTQTPSHQVTQMGQEVILRCVPISNHLYFYWYRQILGQKVEFLVSFYNNEISEKSEIFDDQFSVERPDGSNFTLKIRSTKLEDSAMYFCASSWGPASYNEQFFGPGTRLTVL.

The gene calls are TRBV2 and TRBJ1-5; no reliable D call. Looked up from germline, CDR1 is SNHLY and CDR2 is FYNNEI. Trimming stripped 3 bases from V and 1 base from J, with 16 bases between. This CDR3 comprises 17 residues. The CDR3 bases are TGTGCCAGCAGTGATGGAGGACCGGGTTCGAGCAATCAGCCCCAGCATTTT. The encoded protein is CASSDGGPGSSNQPQHF.

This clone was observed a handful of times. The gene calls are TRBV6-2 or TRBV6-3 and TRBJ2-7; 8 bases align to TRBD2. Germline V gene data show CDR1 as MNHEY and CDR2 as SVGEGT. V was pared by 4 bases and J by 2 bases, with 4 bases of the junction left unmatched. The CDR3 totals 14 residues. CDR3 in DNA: TGTGCCAGCAGTTTGGGACTAGACACCTACGAGCAGTACTTC. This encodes CASSLGLDTYEQYF.

CDR3 sequence reads: CASSLQVTNTEAFF. The CDR3 DNA reads TGCGCCAGCAGCTTGCAGGTAACGAACACTGAAGCTTTCTTT. The V call is TRBV5-1, the J call TRBJ1-1; D gene unclear. Germline V CDR1 and CDR2: SGHRS, YFSETQ. Trimming pared 1 base from V and 1 base from J, leaving 8 bases between. The CDR3 spans 14 residues.

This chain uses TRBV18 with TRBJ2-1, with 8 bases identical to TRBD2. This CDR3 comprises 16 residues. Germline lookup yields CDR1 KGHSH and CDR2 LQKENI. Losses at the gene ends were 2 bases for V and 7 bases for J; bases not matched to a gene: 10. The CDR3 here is CASSPVSGTTGNEQFF. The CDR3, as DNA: TGTGCCAGCTCACCAGTTAGCGGGACGACGGGGAATGAGCAGTTCTTC.

CDR3 in DNA: TGTGCCAGCAGCGCTGGACACCCCGAGACCCAGTACTTC. This sequence encodes CASSAGHPETQYF. This chain joins TRBV9 and TRBJ2-5; perhaps TRBD1 as D (5 bases). CDR3 length: 13 amino acids. Germline lookup yields CDR1 SGDLS and CDR2 YYNGEE. V lost 3 bases and J 5 bases, leaving 11 bases between the germline ends.

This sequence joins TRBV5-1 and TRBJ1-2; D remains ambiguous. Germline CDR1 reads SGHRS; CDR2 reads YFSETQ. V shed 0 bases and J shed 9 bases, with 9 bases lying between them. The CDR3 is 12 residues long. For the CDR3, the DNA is TGCGCCAGCAGCTTGGGGCAGAGGAGCTACACCTTC. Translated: CASSLGQRSYTF.

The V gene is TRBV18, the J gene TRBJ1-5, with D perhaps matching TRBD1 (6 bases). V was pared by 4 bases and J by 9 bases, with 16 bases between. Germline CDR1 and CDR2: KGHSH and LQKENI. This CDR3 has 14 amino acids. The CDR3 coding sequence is TGTGCCAGCTCACTCGACAGGACCTATACGCCCCAGCATTTT. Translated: CASSLDRTYTPQHF.

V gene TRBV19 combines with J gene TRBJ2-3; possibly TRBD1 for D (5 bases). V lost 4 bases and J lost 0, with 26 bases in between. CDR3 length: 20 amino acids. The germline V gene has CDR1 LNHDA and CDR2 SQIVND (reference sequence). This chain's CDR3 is CASSTPTPIRGPGSTDTQYF. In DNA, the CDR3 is TGTGCCAGTAGTACGCCTACCCCGATACGCGGCCCAGGGAGCACAGATACGCAGTATTTT.

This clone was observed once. CDR3: CASSVTGEQYF. The CDR3 nucleotides read TGTGCCAGCAGTGTAACAGGGGAGCAGTACTTC. The chain joins TRBV25-1 to TRBJ2-7; perhaps TRBD1 as D (6 bases). CDR1 MGHDK and CDR2 SYGVNS come from the germline V gene. The ends were cut back, 4 bases at V and 7 bases at J, with 8 bases in the middle. The CDR3 runs to 11 residues.

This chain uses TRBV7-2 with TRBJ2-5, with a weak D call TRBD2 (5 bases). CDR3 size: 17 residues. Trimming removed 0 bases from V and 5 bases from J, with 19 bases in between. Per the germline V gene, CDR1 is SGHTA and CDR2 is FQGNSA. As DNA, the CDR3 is TGTGCCAGCAGCTTAGCGCGTGGCGGGTTAGTGGGGGAGACCCAGTACTTC. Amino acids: CASSLARGGLVGETQYF.